This TCR beta chain was recorded in a study of cytomegalovirus exposure and HLA in healthy donors. Study-level background: An early release of data contained roughly 90 million unique TCRs, which came from HLA-typed donors. Regarding the study as a whole: The authors excluded some V segments, including TRBV6-2 and TRBV6-3, as indistinguishable. Among TCR beta chains, those listed as cytomegalovirus-associated numbered some 160. An analysis done earlier found most TCR beta V segments productive about 87% or about 30% of the time.

This CDR3 has 15 amino acids. The germline V gene encodes CDR1 KGHSH and CDR2 LQKENI. The junction had 4 bases not matched to a gene; V was cut back by 2 bases and J by 6 bases. In the PCR, 60 Vbeta and 13 Jbeta primers were used. Sequencing used immunoSEQ multiplex PCR; TCRdb keeps in-frame clones, though not all of them. The clone table shows 150,000 to 200,000 clones, with the ten largest holding approximately 0.72%. As concerns this clone: Its target is not known.

The sequence was obtained from a woman aged 18-29 years in good health and CMV-seropositive. The sample consisted of PBMCs. The V and J genes are TRBV18 and TRBJ1-5; 10 bases match TRBD1. The DNA of the CDR3 is TGTGCCAGCTCACCATTCGGGACAGGGGTTCAGCCCCAGCATTTT. It yields the protein CASSPFGTGVQPQHF.